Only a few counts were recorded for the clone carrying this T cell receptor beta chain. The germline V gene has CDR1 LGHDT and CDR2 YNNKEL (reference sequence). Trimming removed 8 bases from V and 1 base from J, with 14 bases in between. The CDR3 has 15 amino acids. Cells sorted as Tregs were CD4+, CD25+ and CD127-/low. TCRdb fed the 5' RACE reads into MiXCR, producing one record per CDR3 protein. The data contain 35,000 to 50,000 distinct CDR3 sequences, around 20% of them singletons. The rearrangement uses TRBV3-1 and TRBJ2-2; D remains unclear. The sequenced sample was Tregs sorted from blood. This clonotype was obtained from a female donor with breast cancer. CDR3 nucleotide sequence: TGTGCCAGCGTCTCTTCCTCGGGGAACACCGGGGAGCTGTTTTTT. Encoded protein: CASVSSSGNTGELFF.